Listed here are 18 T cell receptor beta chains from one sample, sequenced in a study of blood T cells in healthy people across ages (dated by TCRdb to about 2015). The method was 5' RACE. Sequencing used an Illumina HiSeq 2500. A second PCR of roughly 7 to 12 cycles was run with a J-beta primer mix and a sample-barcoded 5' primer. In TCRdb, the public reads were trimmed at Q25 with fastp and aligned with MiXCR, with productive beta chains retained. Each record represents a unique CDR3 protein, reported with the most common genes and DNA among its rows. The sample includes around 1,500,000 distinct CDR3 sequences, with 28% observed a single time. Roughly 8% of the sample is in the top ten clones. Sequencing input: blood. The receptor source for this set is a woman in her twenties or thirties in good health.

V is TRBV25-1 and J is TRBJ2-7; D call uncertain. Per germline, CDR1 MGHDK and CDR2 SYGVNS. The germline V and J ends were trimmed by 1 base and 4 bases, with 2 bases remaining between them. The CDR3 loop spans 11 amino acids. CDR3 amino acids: CASSEWYEQYF. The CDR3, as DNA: TGTGCCAGCAGTGAATGGTACGAGCAGTACTTC.

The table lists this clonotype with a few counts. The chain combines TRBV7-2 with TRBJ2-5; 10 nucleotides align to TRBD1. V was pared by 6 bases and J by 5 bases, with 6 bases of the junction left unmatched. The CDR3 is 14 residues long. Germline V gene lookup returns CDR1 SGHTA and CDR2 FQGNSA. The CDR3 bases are TGTGCCAGCAGATCCGGGACAGGGGAGGAGACCCAGTACTTC. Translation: CASRSGTGEETQYF.

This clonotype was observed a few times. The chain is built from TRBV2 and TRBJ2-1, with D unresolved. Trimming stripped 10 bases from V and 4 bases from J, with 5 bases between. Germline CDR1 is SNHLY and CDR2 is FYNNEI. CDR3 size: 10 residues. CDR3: CATSYNEQFF. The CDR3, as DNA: TGTGCCACCTCGTACAATGAGCAGTTCTTC.

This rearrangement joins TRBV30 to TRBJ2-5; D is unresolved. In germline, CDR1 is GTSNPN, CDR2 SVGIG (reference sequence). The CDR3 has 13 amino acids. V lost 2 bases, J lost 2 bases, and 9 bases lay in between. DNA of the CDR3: TGTGCCTGGAGTATGCCGCCACAAGAGACCCAGTACTTC. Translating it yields CAWSMPPQETQYF.

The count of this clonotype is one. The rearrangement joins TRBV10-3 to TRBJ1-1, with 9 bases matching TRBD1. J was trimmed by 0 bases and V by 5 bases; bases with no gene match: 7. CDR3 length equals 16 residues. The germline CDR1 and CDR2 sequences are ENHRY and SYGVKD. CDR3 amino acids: CAISLTGGAMNTEAFF. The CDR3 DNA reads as TGTGCCATCAGTCTGACAGGGGGAGCCATGAACACTGAAGCTTTCTTT.

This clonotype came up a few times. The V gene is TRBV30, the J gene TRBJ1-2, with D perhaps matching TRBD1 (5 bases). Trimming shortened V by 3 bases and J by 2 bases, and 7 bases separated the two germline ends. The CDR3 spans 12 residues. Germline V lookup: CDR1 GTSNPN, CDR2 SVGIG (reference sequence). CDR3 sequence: CAWRTGNYGYTF. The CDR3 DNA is TGTGCCTGGAGAACAGGAAACTATGGCTACACCTTC.

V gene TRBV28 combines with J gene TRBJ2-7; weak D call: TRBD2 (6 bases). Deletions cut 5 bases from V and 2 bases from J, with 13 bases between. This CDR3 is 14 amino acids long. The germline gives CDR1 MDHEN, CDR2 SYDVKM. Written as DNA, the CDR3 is TGTGCCAGCAGTGTAAGACAGCGGGCCTACGAGCAGTACTTC. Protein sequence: CASSVRQRAYEQYF.

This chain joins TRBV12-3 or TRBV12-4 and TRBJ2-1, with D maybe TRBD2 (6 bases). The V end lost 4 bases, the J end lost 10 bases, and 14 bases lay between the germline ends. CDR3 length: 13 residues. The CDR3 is CASSSRRAHEQFF. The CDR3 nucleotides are TGTGCCAGCAGTTCTAGGAGGGCCCACGAGCAGTTCTTC.

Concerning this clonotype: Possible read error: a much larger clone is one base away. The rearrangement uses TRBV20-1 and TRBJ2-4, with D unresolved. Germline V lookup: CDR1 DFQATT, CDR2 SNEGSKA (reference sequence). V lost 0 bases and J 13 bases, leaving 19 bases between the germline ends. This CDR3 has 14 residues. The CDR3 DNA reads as TGCAGTGCTAGAGAGCAGGCAGTCGACCGTAGGCAGTACTTC. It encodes CSAREQAVDRRQYF.

The CDR3 DNA is TGTGCCAGCAGCCCCGACAGGGGAGGTTCACCCCTCCACTTT. This sequence encodes CASSPDRGGSPLHF. The chain employs TRBV7-9 and TRBJ1-6; 8 nucleotides agree with TRBD1. This CDR3 is built from 14 residues. Germline CDR1 and CDR2: SEHNR and FQNEAQ (reference sequence). Trimming took 5 bases from V and 9 from J; bases not matched to a gene: 6.

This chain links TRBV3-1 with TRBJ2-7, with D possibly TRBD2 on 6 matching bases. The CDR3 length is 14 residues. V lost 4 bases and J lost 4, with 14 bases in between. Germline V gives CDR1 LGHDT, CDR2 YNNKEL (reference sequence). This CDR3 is CASSPRDFSYEQYF. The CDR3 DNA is TGTGCCAGCAGCCCACGGGACTTCTCTTACGAGCAGTACTTC.

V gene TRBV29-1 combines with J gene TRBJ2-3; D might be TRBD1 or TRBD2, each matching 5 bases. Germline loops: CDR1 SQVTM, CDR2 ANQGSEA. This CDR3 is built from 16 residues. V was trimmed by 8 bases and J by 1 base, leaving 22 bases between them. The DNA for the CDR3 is TGCAGCTTCCGGACGGTCGGGGTCAGGGGCACAGATACGCAGTATTTT. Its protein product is CSFRTVGVRGTDTQYF.

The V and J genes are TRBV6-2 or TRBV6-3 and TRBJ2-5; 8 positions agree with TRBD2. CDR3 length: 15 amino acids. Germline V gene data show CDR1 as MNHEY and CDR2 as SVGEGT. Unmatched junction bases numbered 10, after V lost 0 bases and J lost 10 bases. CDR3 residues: CASSYSGGRSHDQYF. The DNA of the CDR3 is TGTGCCAGCAGTTACTCGGGCGGGAGGTCACATGACCAGTACTTC.

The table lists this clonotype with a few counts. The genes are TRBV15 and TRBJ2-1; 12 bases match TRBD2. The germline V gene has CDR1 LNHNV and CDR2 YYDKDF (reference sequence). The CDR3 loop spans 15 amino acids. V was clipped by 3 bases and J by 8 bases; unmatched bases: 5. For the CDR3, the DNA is TGTGCCACCAGCAGGACTAGCGGGGGAGGGGATGAGCAGTTCTTC. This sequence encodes CATSRTSGGGDEQFF.

The chain's CDR3 is CSARGHGGNEQFF. The CDR3 DNA is TGCAGTGCTAGGGGACACGGAGGGAATGAGCAGTTCTTC. The chain joins TRBV20-1 to TRBJ2-1; D could derive from TRBD1 or TRBD2 (6 bases each). Trimming removed 3 bases at V and 7 bases at J, with 13 bases between. The length of the CDR3 is 13 residues. CDR1 DFQATT and CDR2 SNEGSKA come from the germline V gene (reference sequence).

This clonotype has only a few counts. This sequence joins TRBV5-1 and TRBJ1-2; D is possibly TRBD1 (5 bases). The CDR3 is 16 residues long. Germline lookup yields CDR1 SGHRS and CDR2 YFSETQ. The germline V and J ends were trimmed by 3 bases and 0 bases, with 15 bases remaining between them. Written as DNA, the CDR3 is TGCGCCAGCAGCTCCCTACGTCAGGGAGCTAACTATGGCTACACCTTC. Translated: CASSSLRQGANYGYTF.

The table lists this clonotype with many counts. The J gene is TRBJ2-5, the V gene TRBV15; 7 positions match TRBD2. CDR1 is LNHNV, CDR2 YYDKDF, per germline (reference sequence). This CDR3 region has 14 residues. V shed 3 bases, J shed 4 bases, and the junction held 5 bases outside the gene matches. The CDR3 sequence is CATSSPGGGETQYF. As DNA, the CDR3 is TGTGCCACCAGCAGCCCGGGGGGAGGAGAGACCCAGTACTTC.

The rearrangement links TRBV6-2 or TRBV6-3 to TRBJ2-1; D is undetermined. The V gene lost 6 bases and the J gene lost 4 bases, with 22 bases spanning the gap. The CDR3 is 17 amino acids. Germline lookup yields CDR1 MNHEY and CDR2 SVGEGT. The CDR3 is CASRPDLVGPTYNEQFF. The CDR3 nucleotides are TGTGCCAGCAGGCCCGATCTTGTCGGGCCGACATACAATGAGCAGTTCTTC.